This is a list of T cell receptor beta chains from one sample in a study of cytomegalovirus exposure and HLA in healthy donors. The data were produced by immunoSEQ multiplex PCR, yet TCRdb's version contains in-frame clones alone and is incomplete. The table includes 100,000 to 150,000 clones, about four fifths detected once. The sample taken for sequencing was PBMCs. These receptors were collected from a human donor in good health. CDR3s include the opening cysteine and the closing phenylalanine or tryptophan. A D gene is named only where the DNA matches it firmly. Clone sizes are given selectively: once, few, many, or a class where the clone is expanded.

NA,TRBD2,TRBJ2-3,TRBV4-1,TGCGCCAGCAGCCAGCCCCGGGGGGGGGCAGATACGCAGTATTTT,CASSQPRGGADTQYF
NA,TRBD1,TRBJ1-2,TRBV15,TGTGCCACCAGTAGGGACAGCTATGGCTACACCTTC,CATSRDSYGYTF
NA,NA,TRBJ2-5,TRBV4-1,TGCGCCAGCAGCCAAGATCCCCCGGCAGGGATGGAAGAGACCCAGTACTTC,CASSQDPPAGMEETQYF
NA,TRBD1,TRBJ2-7,TRBV29-1,TGCAGCGTTACCGAGGGGGCTGGTAATGTGCAGTACTTC,CSVTEGAGNVQYF
NA,NA,TRBJ1-2,TRBV7-8,TGTGCCAGCAGCCTGTGGACACGAGGCTACACCTTC,CASSLWTRGYTF
NA,NA,TRBJ2-3,TRBV5-1,TGCGCCAGCAGCTTTGAAGGGACTGCTTTTGCGGATACGCAGTATTTT,CASSFEGTAFADTQYF
NA,NA,TRBJ1-2,TRBV28,TGTGCCAGCAGATTAGCAGCGTATGGCTACACCTTC,CASRLAAYGYTF
NA,TRBD1,TRBJ1-2,TRBV6-1,TGTGCCAGCAGTCGAGGACAGGACTATGGCTACACCTTC,CASSRGQDYGYTF
few,NA,TRBJ1-5,TRBV6-1,TGTGCCACCTTAGCTATGGGCAATCAGCCCCAGCATTTT,CATLAMGNQPQHF
NA,TRBD1,TRBJ2-5,TRBV4-1,TGCGCCAGCAGCCCACAGGGGGTGGAGACCCAGTACTTC,CASSPQGVETQYF
once,NA,TRBJ1-2,TRBV15,TGTGCCACCAGCGATTCAACATTAGGGAGCGGCTACACCTTC,CATSDSTLGSGYTF
NA,NA,TRBJ2-5,TRBV5-1,TGCGCCAGCAGCTTTCGGGGGGCATTAGAGACCCAGTACTTC,CASSFRGALETQYF
NA,NA,TRBJ2-3,TRBV10-3,TGTGCCATCAGCCCCGGACAGTCCGAAGATACGCAGTATTTT,CAISPGQSEDTQYF
NA,NA,TRBJ1-5,TRBV28,TGTGCCAGCAGTCCCCCAGATAGGGGACAGCCCCAGCATTTT,CASSPPDRGQPQHF
NA,NA,TRBJ2-7,TRBV7-9,TGTGCCAGCGGGTCGTCGGAGGCGAGGTTTCCCGTCTCCTACGAGCAGTACTTC,CASGSSEARFPVSYEQYF
NA,TRBD2,TRBJ2-1,TRBV7-3,TGTGCCAGCAGCTCCAGGACTAGCGGCGACAATGAGCAGTTCTTC,CASSSRTSGDNEQFF
few,TRBD1,TRBJ1-2,TRBV5-6,TGTGCCAGCAGCCTGAAGACAGGGAACTATGGCTACACCTTC,CASSLKTGNYGYTF
NA,TRBD2,TRBJ2-3,TRBV9,TGTGCCAGCAGCGTAGGACTAGCGGGGAAGGATACGCAGTATTTT,CASSVGLAGKDTQYF
NA,NA,TRBJ2-2,TRBV29-1,TGCAGCGTCGCTACAGGGCGAACCGGGGAGCTGTTTTTT,CSVATGRTGELFF
NA,TRBD1,TRBJ2-5,TRBV29-1,TGCAGCGTTCTCAGGACAGGGGGCGGAGAGACCCAGTACTTC,CSVLRTGGGETQYF
NA,TRBD2,TRBJ2-1,TRBV2,TGTGCCAGCAGTGAAGTACTAGCGGGGCACAATGAGCAGTTCTTC,CASSEVLAGHNEQFF
NA,TRBD1,TRBJ2-2,TRBV2,TGTGCCAGCAGTGACTTTGGAGACAGGGTTAGGACCGGGGAGCTGTTTTTT,CASSDFGDRVRTGELFF
NA,NA,TRBJ2-1,TRBV19,TGTGCCTTCAGTGAGGTCCCCAGAGGGGAGCAGTTCTTC,CAFSEVPRGEQFF
few,TRBD2,TRBJ2-7,TRBV5-1,TGCGCCAGCAGTAGCGGGGGGGCCGGATCCTACGAGCAGTACTTC,CASSSGGAGSYEQYF
NA,NA,TRBJ1-2,TRBV28,TGTGCCAGCAGTTCTCAGGACTATGGCTACACCTTC,CASSSQDYGYTF
NA,TRBD2,TRBJ2-2,TRBV7-3,TGTGCCAGCAGCCAAACTAGCGGGGGGTACACCGGGGAGCTGTTTTTT,CASSQTSGGYTGELFF
few,TRBD1,TRBJ1-4,TRBV6-1,TGTGCCAGCACCGAAGGGACAGTGAATGAAAAACTGTTTTTT,CASTEGTVNEKLFF
NA,TRBD2,TRBJ2-3,TRBV7-9,TGTGCCAGCAGCGGTACTAGCGGGGGGCCCGATACGCAGTATTTT,CASSGTSGGPDTQYF
once,TRBD2,TRBJ2-3,TRBV19,TGTGCCAGTAGTAAGAGGACTAGCGGGGGCACAGATACGCAGTATTTT,CASSKRTSGGTDTQYF
NA,NA,TRBJ2-1,TRBV6-6,TGTGCCAGCAGCCAGGGTTTGTACAATGAGCAGTTCTTC,CASSQGLYNEQFF
NA,NA,TRBJ1-4,TRBV5-1,TGCGCCAGCAGCTCCAGGGGTACTAATGAAAAACTGTTTTTT,CASSSRGTNEKLFF
once,TRBD2,TRBJ2-3,TRBV4-1,TGCGCCAGCAGCCTTAGTAGCGGGGGGCTCACAGATACGCAGTATTTT,CASSLSSGGLTDTQYF
NA,NA,TRBJ2-7,TRBV11-2,TGTGCCAGCAGCTTAGTGGCCGCGGAGTATTATACCTACGAGCAGTACTTC,CASSLVAAEYYTYEQYF
NA,NA,TRBJ2-3,TRBV21-1,TGTGCCAGTGGCCAACGACTAGCGGGGGGTCATACGCAGTATTTT,CASGQRLAGGHTQYF
NA,TRBD1,TRBJ1-5,TRBV12-5,TGTGCTAGTGGTTTGGTGAGTGACAGGGACAATCAGCCCCAGCATTTT,CASGLVSDRDNQPQHF
NA,TRBD2,TRBJ2-3,TRBV4-1,TGCGCCAGCAGCCCCACCCAGCGGACTAGCGGGGGATCTAGCACAGATACGCAGTATTTT,CASSPTQRTSGGSSTDTQYF
NA,NA,TRBJ1-5,TRBV4-1,TGCGCCAGCAGCCAAGCCCAGGAACAGCCCCAGCATTTT,CASSQAQEQPQHF
NA,TRBD1,TRBJ2-1,TRBV19,TGTGCCAGTGGACAGGACTCCGTCAATGAGCAGTTCTTC,CASGQDSVNEQFF
NA,TRBD1,TRBJ2-7,TRBV4-1,TGCGCCAGCAGCCGGGGACAGGGTGACTACGAGCAGTACTTC,CASSRGQGDYEQYF
NA,NA,TRBJ2-2,TRBV19,TGTGCCAGTAGTCTAGGCTACTGGACCGGGGAGCTGTTTTTT,CASSLGYWTGELFF
NA,NA,TRBJ2-7,TRBV12-5,TGTGCTAGTGGTTTGGGAACCCCACCGGGGTATCACGAGCAGTACTTC,CASGLGTPPGYHEQYF
NA,TRBD2,TRBJ2-1,TRBV5-4,TGTGCCAGCAGCTTGAGGTTTACGGGGGGGTCCTCCTACAATGAGCAGTTCTTC,CASSLRFTGGSSYNEQFF
NA,TRBD2,TRBJ2-3,TRBV6-5,TGTGCCAGCAGACTTAGCGGGGGGGCAGTAGATACGCAGTATTTT,CASRLSGGAVDTQYF
NA,NA,TRBJ2-7,TRBV7-2,TGTGCCAGCAGCTTAGTGGTTGGGACGGGGGAATACGAGCAGTACTTC,CASSLVVGTGEYEQYF
NA,NA,TRBJ1-1,TRBV15,TGTGCCACCAGCAGAGGAGGGTGGGACACTGAAGCTTTCTTT,CATSRGGWDTEAFF
NA,NA,TRBJ2-5,TRBV7-9,TGTGCCAGCAGCTTAGGAAGTCAGGCCGAGACCCAGTACTTC,CASSLGSQAETQYF
NA,NA,TRBJ1-2,TRBV6-6,TGTGCCAGCACCCCCCCCAGTCGTAACTATGGCTACACCTTC,CASTPPSRNYGYTF
NA,NA,TRBJ1-6,TRBV5-1,TGCGCCAGCAGCTTGGCCCTGGACAGTAATTCACCCCTCCACTTT,CASSLALDSNSPLHF
NA,NA,TRBJ1-1,TRBV5-1,TGCGCCAGCAGCTTGTATGAGGAGGGGACTGAAGCTTTCTTT,CASSLYEEGTEAFF
NA,TRBD2,TRBJ2-1,TRBV6-5,TGTGCCAGCCGACTAGCGGGGGCGGGCAATGAGCAGTTCTTC,CASRLAGAGNEQFF
NA,TRBD1,TRBJ1-5,TRBV7-9,TGTGCCAGCAGCTCCGGGGATTGGACAGGTGATCAGCCCCAGCATTTT,CASSSGDWTGDQPQHF
NA,TRBD1,TRBJ1-2,TRBV4-2,TGTGCCAGCAGCCGATCCGGGACAGACTATGGCTACACCTTC,CASSRSGTDYGYTF
NA,TRBD1,TRBJ1-1,TRBV5-4,TGTGCCAGCAGCTTGGCCCTTGGGACAGACATGAACACTGAAGCTTTCTTT,CASSLALGTDMNTEAFF